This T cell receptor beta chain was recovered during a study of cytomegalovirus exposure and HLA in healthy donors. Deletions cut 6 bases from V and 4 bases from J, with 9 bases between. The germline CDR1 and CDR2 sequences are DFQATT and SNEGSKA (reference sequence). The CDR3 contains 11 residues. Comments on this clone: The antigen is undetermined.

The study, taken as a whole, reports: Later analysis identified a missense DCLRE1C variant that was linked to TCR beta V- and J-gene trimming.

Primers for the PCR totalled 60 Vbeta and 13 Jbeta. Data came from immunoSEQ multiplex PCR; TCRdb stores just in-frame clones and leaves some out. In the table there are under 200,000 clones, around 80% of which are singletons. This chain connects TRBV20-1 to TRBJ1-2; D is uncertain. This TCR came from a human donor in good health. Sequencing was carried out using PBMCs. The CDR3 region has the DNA TGCAGTGCAGGGAGTGGCTATGGCTACACCTTC. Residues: CSAGSGYGYTF.